These T cell receptor beta chains were read from a single sample in a study of beta chain features in type 1 diabetes. Assay: immunoSEQ multiplex PCR; the TCRdb copy retains only in-frame clones and omits some. The sample has about 650,000 clones; roughly an eighth are singletons. The sequencing sample was made of naive CD4+ T cells from blood. The source of these receptors is a man aged 25 to 40 with type 1 diabetes. Both conserved end residues are part of each CDR3. A D gene is named only where the DNA matches it firmly. Rows give clone size only sometimes, using once, few, many, or a class for an expanded clone.

D | J | V | size | DNA | CDR3
TRBD1 | TRBJ1-1 | TRBV6-1 | NA | TGTGCCAGCAGTGAACGGGACAGTCAAGAAGCTTTCTTT | CASSERDSQEAFF
NA | TRBJ2-5 | TRBV9 | few | TGTGCCAGCAGCGTACGGGTGGCGGCGCAAGAGACCCAGTACTTC | CASSVRVAAQETQYF
NA | TRBJ2-6 | TRBV4-3 | few | TGCGCCAGCAGCCAAGCCCCCGTTCCCTCTGGGGCCAACGTCCTGACTTTC | CASSQAPVPSGANVLTF
TRBD1 | TRBJ2-5 | TRBV6-5 | once | TGTGCCAGCGGGGGAGTGACAGGGGGCGAAGAGACCCAGTACTTC | CASGGVTGGEETQYF
NA | TRBJ2-7 | TRBV11-2 | NA | TGTGCCAGCAGCTTCGGCGATTCCTACGAGCAGTACTTC | CASSFGDSYEQYF
NA | TRBJ1-5 | TRBV30 | NA | TGTGCCTGGAGTGTAGGCGGAGGGGGACGGCAGCCCCAGCATTTT | CAWSVGGGGRQPQHF
NA | TRBJ2-7 | TRBV7-9 | NA | TGTGCCAGCAGCCCGCCGGCCTCCTACGAGCAGTACTTC | CASSPPASYEQYF
NA | TRBJ1-4 | TRBV30 | few | TGTGCCAGCCCCGGGCCAGTCGAGAAACTAGAAACTGCAACTAATGAAAAACTGTTTTTT | CASPGPVEKLETATNEKLFF
TRBD2 | TRBJ2-3 | TRBV5-4 | NA | TGTGCCAGCAGCTTACCGGGGGGGGGCACAGATACGCAGTATTTT | CASSLPGGGTDTQYF
TRBD1 | TRBJ1-4 | TRBV7-2 | NA | TGTGCCAGCAGCTGGACAGGGTCTGGCGGTGAAAAACTGTTTTTT | CASSWTGSGGEKLFF
NA | TRBJ2-2 | TRBV5-4 | few | TGTGCCAGCAGCCTCCTCTCAGGATACACCGGGGAGCTGTTTTTT | CASSLLSGYTGELFF
NA | TRBJ2-7 | TRBV2 | NA | TGTGCCAGCAGGGACACCGTGAGGGAGCAGTACTTC | CASRDTVREQYF
NA | TRBJ2-4 | TRBV6-5 | few | TGTGCCAGCAGTTACTCTAAAGCCGTAGCCAAAAACATTCAGTACTTC | CASSYSKAVAKNIQYF
NA | TRBJ2-2 | TRBV2 | few | TGTGCCAGCAGATTGGACAGGAACACCGGGGAGCTGTTTTTT | CASRLDRNTGELFF
NA | TRBJ1-3 | TRBV5-6 | NA | TGTGCCAGCAGCGTTGGCCCGTACCCTGGAAACACCATATATTTT | CASSVGPYPGNTIYF
NA | TRBJ1-3 | TRBV4-3 | few | TGCGCCAGCAGCCAAGAGGTGGGACGGAGCTCTGGAAACACCATATATTTT | CASSQEVGRSSGNTIYF
NA | TRBJ1-2 | TRBV18 | few | TGTGCCAGCTCACCACCGCAGGTCGGCCGCTACACCTTC | CASSPPQVGRYTF
TRBD1 | TRBJ2-7 | TRBV7-2 | few | TGTGCCAGCAGCTCCAGGGACAGGAGATCCTACGAGCAGTACTTC | CASSSRDRRSYEQYF
NA | TRBJ2-3 | TRBV19 | few | TGTGCCAGTAGTATAGTACGGAGCACAGATACGCAGTATTTT | CASSIVRSTDTQYF
NA | TRBJ1-1 | TRBV7-9 | NA | TGTGCCAGCAGCTACTACATGGAGGGGGGCACTGAAGCTTTCTTT | CASSYYMEGGTEAFF
NA | TRBJ2-4 | TRBV9 | NA | TGTGCCAGCAGCGTAGCTCCCCAATTGGACAAAAACATTCAGTACTTC | CASSVAPQLDKNIQYF
NA | TRBJ2-1 | TRBV4-3 | NA | TGCGCCAGCAGCCAAGCGGGACTTCAGGGGGTTGGTGAGCAGTTCTTC | CASSQAGLQGVGEQFF
NA | TRBJ1-2 | TRBV7-9 | many | TGTGCCAGCAGGCTGAACGTCGACGGAGGCTACACCTTC | CASRLNVDGGYTF
NA | TRBJ2-7 | TRBV6-5 | few | TGTGCCAGCAGCCCCGGGTCTTACGAGCAGTACTTC | CASSPGSYEQYF
NA | TRBJ1-2 | TRBV28 | NA | TGTGCCAGCAGTTTCAGAAATGGCTACACCTTC | CASSFRNGYTF
TRBD1 | TRBJ2-4 | TRBV29-1 | few | TGCAGCGTTGAAGTTCCTCCGGGACAGGGCAAAAACATTCAGTACTTC | CSVEVPPGQGKNIQYF
TRBD1 | TRBJ2-1 | TRBV7-9 | few | TGTGCCAGCAGCCGTACCTTTGGGACAGGGGGAAACAATGAGCAGTTCTTC | CASSRTFGTGGNNEQFF
TRBD1 | TRBJ2-7 | TRBV30 | few | TGTGCCTGGGGTACAGGGGCCCTCTCCTACGAGCAGTACTTC | CAWGTGALSYEQYF
NA | TRBJ2-5 | TRBV10-3 | few | TGTGCCATCAGTGAGAGGCCAACCCAGACCCAGTACTTC | CAISERPTQTQYF
NA | TRBJ1-2 | TRBV30 | few | TGTGCCGGCACCGGGAACCGGGAAATATATGGCTACACCTTC | CAGTGNREIYGYTF
NA | TRBJ2-5 | TRBV20-1 | few | TGCAGTGTGGGAGGAGAGACCCAGTACTTC | CSVGGETQYF